This passage covers 21 T cell receptor beta chains from one sample sequenced in a study of cytomegalovirus exposure and HLA in healthy donors. Primers for the PCR totalled 60 Vbeta and 13 Jbeta. Sequencing used immunoSEQ multiplex PCR; TCRdb keeps in-frame clones, though not all of them. The sample has 200,000 to 250,000 clones; less than 80% are singletons. The sample was PBMCs. The origin of the receptors is a girl aged 2 to 9 in good health and CMV-seronegative.

This clone was detected a few times. This chain uses TRBV30 with TRBJ1-3; possible D gene TRBD1, 5 bases. From germline, CDR1 is GTSNPN and CDR2 SVGIG (reference sequence). V dropped 1 base and J dropped 8 bases, with 9 bases sitting between them. The CDR3 runs to 12 residues. The CDR3 region has the DNA TGTGCCTGGAGTGCCAGGGCCTACACCATATATTTT. Translated, it gives CAWSARAYTIYF. The full variable domain, completed using reference TRBV30 and TRBJ1-3, is SQTIHQWPATLVQPVGSPLSLECTVEGTSNPNLYWYRQAAGRGLQLLFYSVGIGQISSEVPQNLSASRPQDRQFILSSKKLLLSDSGFYLCAWSARAYTIYFGEGSWLTVV.

The CDR3 region has the DNA TGCGCCAGCAGGGGGACAGGGGATCTCGACGAGCAGTACTTC. Its protein is CASRGTGDLDEQYF. The chain has TRBV5-1 and TRBJ2-7; 10 bases match TRBD1. Germline CDR1 and CDR2: SGHRS and YFSETQ. The V gene end was trimmed by 5 bases and the J gene end by 5 bases; junction bases not matched to a gene: 7. There are 14 residues in the CDR3.

CDR3: CASSFNAGPPPYEQYF. The CDR3 DNA reads TGCGCCAGCAGCTTCAATGCAGGTCCCCCACCTTACGAGCAGTACTTC. The V gene is TRBV4-1, the J gene TRBJ2-5; D is unresolved. The end of the DNA is better explained by TRBJ2-7, so the J call may be wrong. Germline values: CDR1 MGHRA, CDR2 YSYEKL. The CDR3 totals 16 residues.

The chain employs TRBV5-4 and TRBJ2-3; D not resolved. Germline assignment: CDR1 SGHNT and CDR2 YYREEE (reference sequence). Trimming left V 0 bases short and J 0 bases short, with 11 bases between. This CDR3 is 16 amino acids long. The CDR3 loop reads CASSLGRSTSTDTQYF. CDR3 coding DNA: TGTGCCAGCAGCTTGGGGCGGTCCACTAGCACAGATACGCAGTATTTT.

The chain uses TRBV19 and TRBJ2-7; a weak D match, TRBD2 (6 bases). There are 12 residues in the CDR3. Germline V gene sequence: CDR1 LNHDA, CDR2 SQIVND (reference sequence). Trimming took 5 bases from V and 4 from J, leaving 9 bases between them. In DNA form, the CDR3 reads TGTGCCAGTAGTCCGGGGGTATACGAGCAGTACTTC. It encodes CASSPGVYEQYF.

The chain couples TRBV5-1 to TRBJ1-1; D not certain. CDR3 size: 14 residues. Per the germline V gene, CDR1 is SGHRS and CDR2 is YFSETQ. The ends were cut back, 0 bases at V and 5 bases at J, with 11 bases in the middle. CDR3 residues: CASSLELPRTEAFF. CDR3 in DNA: TGCGCCAGCAGCTTGGAACTTCCGAGGACTGAAGCTTTCTTT.

The chain links TRBV10-1 to TRBJ2-7, with 11 bases lining up with TRBD2. After removal of 5 bases from V and 12 bases from J, the junction contained 9 bases not matched to a gene. This CDR3 region has 13 residues. The germline CDR1 and CDR2 sequences are WNHNN and SYGVQD (reference sequence). This CDR3 reads CASSSGTSGLLYF. Here the CDR3 DNA reads TGCGCCAGCAGTTCCGGGACTAGCGGACTTCTGTACTTC.

This chain uses TRBV5-6 with TRBJ1-5, with a tentative D call TRBD1 (6 bases). Germline CDR1 is SGHDT and CDR2 is YYEEEE. Trimming pared 0 bases from V and 4 bases from J, leaving 20 bases between. The length of the CDR3 is 18 residues. CDR3 residues: CASSLAVRGALGNQPQHF. The DNA of the CDR3 is TGTGCCAGCAGCTTGGCGGTTCGGGGGGCTCTGGGAAATCAGCCCCAGCATTTT. The variable domain in full, with the rest retrieved from reference TRBV5-6 and TRBJ1-5, is DAGVTQSPTHLIKTRGQQVTLRCSPKSGHDTVSWYQQALGQGPQFIFQYYEEEERQRGNFPDRFSGHQFPNYSSELNVNALLLGDSALYLCASSLAVRGALGNQPQHFGDGTRLSIL.

The chain carries TRBV6-5 and TRBJ1-2; no definite D call. CDR3 length: 13 amino acids. Deletions cut 4 bases from V and 4 bases from J, with 10 bases between. Germline loops: CDR1 MNHEY, CDR2 SVGAGI. The CDR3 reads CASSSPGIYGYTF. CDR3 DNA: TGTGCCAGCAGTTCCCCCGGGATCTATGGCTACACCTTC.

The chain couples TRBV5-1 to TRBJ2-7; D unclear. V lost 4 bases, J lost 0 bases, and 8 bases lay in between. This CDR3 is 13 amino acids long. Germline lookup yields CDR1 SGHRS and CDR2 YFSETQ. CDR3 protein: CASSMDNSYEQYF. The CDR3 region has the DNA TGCGCCAGCAGCATGGATAACTCCTACGAGCAGTACTTC.

The V gene is TRBV5-4, the J gene TRBJ2-3; TRBD2 might be the D (6 bases). The V gene lost 4 bases and the J gene lost 2 bases, with 17 bases spanning the gap. Germline V CDR1 and CDR2: SGHNT, YYREEE (reference sequence). This CDR3 spans 16 amino acids. For the CDR3, the DNA is TGTGCCAGCAGCCGGCCGGACTACCACCCCACAGATACGCAGTATTTT. This gives the protein CASSRPDYHPTDTQYF.

The chain carries TRBV6-5 and TRBJ1-2; D unresolved. V was pared by 0 bases and J by 5 bases, with 10 bases between. The CDR3 is made up of 14 amino acids. The germline V gene has CDR1 MNHEY and CDR2 SVGAGI. The CDR3 sequence: CASSYSFRGYGYTF. The CDR3 nucleotides are TGTGCCAGCAGTTACTCGTTCCGAGGATATGGCTACACCTTC.

The chain carries TRBV21-1 and TRBJ2-5; the table's D call of TRBD1 was not tested on the DNA. TRBV21-1 is an annotated pseudogene. There are 20 residues in the CDR3. The CDR3 sequence is CASSKDFVIEREGDQETQYF. The CDR3 DNA reads TGTGCCAGCAGCAAAGATTTCGTCATAGAAAGGGAAGGGGACCAAGAGACCCAGTACTTC.

The chain uses TRBV4-2 and TRBJ2-3; D gene uncertain. This CDR3 is built from 16 residues. V was trimmed by 0 bases and J by 0 bases, leaving 10 bases between them. CDR1 LGHNA and CDR2 YNFKEQ come from the germline V gene. The CDR3 DNA follows: TGTGCCAGCAGCCAAGAGGTGCGGTTTAGCACAGATACGCAGTATTTT. Amino acids: CASSQEVRFSTDTQYF.

With respect to this clone: The same CDR3 arises from other DNA sequences in this sample as well. This rearrangement joins TRBV29-1 to TRBJ2-7; 9 bases line up with TRBD1. This CDR3 comprises 11 residues. Trimming took 4 bases from V and 6 from J; bases not matched to a gene: 1. CDR1 SQVTM and CDR2 ANQGSEA come from the germline V gene. Here the CDR3 DNA reads TGCAGCGTTGTGGGACAGGGCGAGCAGTACTTC. It encodes CSVVGQGEQYF.

Points on this clone: Sequence at one end of the junction differs from germline and may be a read error. The rearrangement uses TRBV29-1 and TRBJ2-7, with TRBD2 as a possible D gene (5 bases). The germline V gene encodes CDR1 SQVTM and CDR2 ANQGSEA. The CDR3 has 12 residues. CDR3 coding DNA: TGCAGCGCTGAATCCGGGGTCTACGAGCAGTACTTC. Protein: CSAESGVYEQYF.

This chain connects TRBV30 to TRBJ1-6; the D gene is possibly TRBD1 (6 bases). With 3 bases removed from V and 7 bases from J, the gap between germline ends came to 10 bases. This CDR3 is 13 amino acids long. In germline, CDR1 is GTSNPN, CDR2 SVGIG (reference sequence). CDR3 region: CAWSGQSNSPLHF. DNA for the CDR3: TGTGCCTGGAGCGGACAGAGCAATTCACCCCTCCACTTT.

The CDR3, as DNA: TGCGCCAGCAGCTTACTCCCAGATACGCAGTATTTT. Its translation: CASSLLPDTQYF. The chain carries TRBV5-1 and TRBJ2-3; D gene unclear. Germline V gene data show CDR1 as SGHRS and CDR2 as YFSETQ. CDR3 length: 12 residues. Trimming removed 2 bases at V and 4 bases at J, with 5 bases between.

The genes are TRBV5-1 and TRBJ2-1; 11 bases are shared with TRBD1. J was trimmed by 8 bases and V by 0 bases; bases with no gene match: 10. The CDR3 contains 17 residues. Per the germline V gene, CDR1 is SGHRS and CDR2 is YFSETQ. The CDR3 here is CASSLGFGDRGDYEQFF. CDR3 DNA: TGCGCCAGCAGCTTGGGTTTTGGGGACAGGGGGGATTATGAGCAGTTCTTC.

The chain is built from TRBV2 and TRBJ2-2, with D maybe TRBD1 (5 bases). The CDR3 contains 15 residues. Trimming cost V 1 base and J 1 base, with 7 bases left between them. Germline-derived CDR1 and CDR2 are SNHLY and FYNNEI. The CDR3 loop is CASSEGTLNTGELFF. CDR3 sequence (DNA): TGTGCCAGCAGTGAAGGGACATTGAACACCGGGGAGCTGTTTTTT. Drawing the rest from reference TRBV2 and TRBJ2-2, the complete variable domain is EPEVTQTPSHQVTQMGQEVILRCVPISNHLYFYWYRQILGQKVEFLVSFYNNEISEKSEIFDDQFSVERPDGSNFTLKIRSTKLEDSAMYFCASSEGTLNTGELFFGEGSRLTVL.

The chain uses TRBV5-6 and TRBJ2-1; D ambiguous. The CDR3 is 15 residues long. CDR1 is SGHDT, CDR2 YYEEEE, per germline. V was clipped by 2 bases and J by 0 bases, with 9 bases between them. Written as DNA, the CDR3 is TGTGCCAGCAGCTTATCATACTTCTCCTACAATGAGCAGTTCTTC. The encoded protein is CASSLSYFSYNEQFF.